Each of the 26 T cell receptor beta chains below was sequenced from the same sample in a study of blood T cell repertoires in COVID-19 (dated by TCRdb to the early 2020s). Library preparation employed the immunoSEQ multiplex PCR assay. Entries here come from immuneACCESS through TCRdb and include only in-frame sequences with V and J called. Some clones fail to appear in such tables; in the studies checked, an unresolved V gene covers under half of the shortfall, and the cause of the remainder is unknown. The sample table lists 200,000 to 250,000 clones, about 80% of them with a count of one. The ten largest account for 1.5% to 2% of the sample. The sequencing sample was made of peripheral blood. The receptors come from a woman of 80 years or more with acute or convalescent COVID-19.

The CDR3 DNA reads TGTGCCAGTAGACCGACAGGGATTTTGGATAATTCACCCCTCCACTTT. It translates to CASRPTGILDNSPLHF. The rearrangement joins TRBV19 to TRBJ1-6, with 7 bases identical to TRBD1. This CDR3 has 16 residues. CDR1 and CDR2 from the germline V gene are LNHDA and SQIVND (reference sequence). Trimming removed 6 bases from V and 5 bases from J; junction bases left unmatched: 10.

The rearrangement uses TRBV7-2 and TRBJ2-3, with 10 bases aligning to TRBD2. This CDR3 spans 17 amino acids. Per germline, CDR1 SGHTA and CDR2 FQGNSA. After removal of 3 bases from V and 0 bases from J, the junction contained 6 bases not matched to a gene. The CDR3, as DNA: TGTGCCAGCAGCTTTAACCCGACTAGCGGGAGCACAGATACGCAGTATTTT. Translated: CASSFNPTSGSTDTQYF.

V and J are TRBV5-1 and TRBJ2-7, with 7 bases identical to TRBD1. With 8 bases clipped from V and 7 bases from J, the junction kept 15 bases outside the gene matches. Germline CDR1 reads SGHRS; CDR2 reads YFSETQ. The CDR3 loop spans 14 amino acids. In nucleotides, the CDR3 is TGCGCCAGTAGGCCCGGGACAGAACTTCTTGAGCAGTACTTC. Translated: CASRPGTELLEQYF.

The V call is TRBV11-2, the J call TRBJ2-7; 8 bases match TRBD1. J gave up 2 bases and V 5 bases, and 5 bases lay outside the gene matches. The CDR3 is made up of 14 amino acids. Germline V lookup: CDR1 SGHAT, CDR2 FQNNGV. The CDR3 loop is CASSQGTGPYEQYF. The CDR3 DNA reads TGTGCCAGCAGCCAAGGGACAGGACCCTACGAGCAGTACTTC.

The chain couples TRBV3-1 (or the pseudogene TRBV3-2) to TRBJ1-1; TRBD1 matches at 8 bases. Germline V gene data show CDR1 as LGHDT and CDR2 as YNNKEL (reference sequence). The CDR3 spans 14 residues. V dropped 5 bases and J dropped 5; count of bases not matched to a gene: 7. The CDR3 protein is CASSNLQGETEAFF. Written as DNA, the CDR3 is TGTGCCAGCAGCAATTTACAGGGGGAGACTGAAGCTTTCTTT.

The V call is TRBV4-3, the J call TRBJ1-1; the match to TRBD1 covers 7 bases. The length of the CDR3 is 14 residues. Germline CDR1 LGHNA, CDR2 YSLEER. Trimming cost V 4 bases and J 8 bases; bases outside gene matches: 10. The CDR3 loop reads CASSPNRDRGEAFF. CDR3 coding DNA: TGCGCCAGCAGCCCGAACCGGGACAGAGGGGAAGCTTTCTTT.

V gene TRBV5-4 combines with J gene TRBJ2-3; a weak D match, TRBD2 (5 bases). Trimming removed 4 bases at V and 1 base at J, with 10 bases between. Germline V gene data show CDR1 as SGHNT and CDR2 as YYREEE (reference sequence). This CDR3 is built from 14 residues. CDR3 in amino acids: CASSKDGGTDTQYF. The CDR3 region has the DNA TGTGCCAGCAGCAAGGACGGGGGCACAGATACGCAGTATTTT.

V is TRBV5-1 and J is TRBJ2-4; TRBD1 is a possible D gene (5 bases). There are 11 residues in the CDR3. The germline V gene has CDR1 SGHRS and CDR2 YFSETQ. Trimming removed 0 bases from V and 13 bases from J, with 8 bases in between. DNA of the CDR3: TGCGCCAGCAGCTTGGATGGGGCCCAGTACTTC. It yields the protein CASSLDGAQYF.

The V gene is TRBV10-2, the J gene TRBJ2-5; 8 nucleotides match TRBD1. Germline V CDR1 and CDR2: WSHSY, SAAADI. J was trimmed by 5 bases and V by 6 bases; bases with no gene match: 2. CDR3 length: 12 amino acids. The CDR3 protein is CASRRTGETQYF. CDR3 bases: TGCGCCAGCAGACGGACAGGGGAGACCCAGTACTTC.

Only a few counts were recorded for this clone. This chain links TRBV4-2 with TRBJ2-5, with D possibly being TRBD2 (5 bases). V shed 3 bases and J shed 5 bases, with 16 bases lying between them. The CDR3 is 15 amino acids. The germline gives CDR1 LGHNA, CDR2 YNFKEQ. For the CDR3, the DNA is TGTGCCAGCAGCCAGTCCGGCGCGGAGGTTGAGACCCAGTACTTC. The encoded protein is CASSQSGAEVETQYF.

This chain links TRBV19 with TRBJ2-4; perhaps TRBD2 as D (6 bases). CDR3 length equals 15 residues. The V gene lost 3 bases and the J gene lost 7 bases, with 16 bases spanning the gap. Germline V gene data show CDR1 as LNHDA and CDR2 as SQIVND (reference sequence). The CDR3 is CASSIRSGVRNIQYF. Written as DNA, the CDR3 is TGTGCCAGTAGTATTCGGTCGGGAGTCAGGAACATTCAGTACTTC.

The chain is built from TRBV5-6 and TRBJ1-1, with TRBD1 as a possible D gene (5 bases). Germline V CDR1 and CDR2: SGHDT, YYEEEE. V shed 4 bases and J shed 1 base, with 11 bases lying between them. The CDR3 sequence is 14 residues long. For the CDR3, the DNA is TGTGCCAGCAGCGCGGGACTGCGGAACACTGAAGCTTTCTTT. Encoded protein: CASSAGLRNTEAFF.

The V gene is TRBV5-6, the J gene TRBJ1-1, with TRBD1 identical over 7 bases. Germline CDR1 SGHDT, CDR2 YYEEEE. V lost 4 bases and J lost 3; bases outside the gene matches: 9. CDR3 length equals 15 residues. CDR3 nucleotides: TGTGCCAGCAGCCCCCCCCCAGGGGGTGACACTGAAGCTTTCTTT. As protein: CASSPPPGGDTEAFF.

This clone was picked up a small number of times. The chain employs TRBV29-1 and TRBJ2-7, with 14 positions matching TRBD2. Germline CDR1 SQVTM, CDR2 ANQGSEA. Unmatched junction bases numbered 7, after V lost 3 bases and J lost 6 bases. The CDR3 totals 15 residues. As DNA, the CDR3 is TGCAGCGTTGAGGGGACTAGCGGGAGCCCCATCGAGCAGTACTTC. Amino acids: CSVEGTSGSPIEQYF.

The chain has TRBV7-2 and TRBJ2-2; D possibly corresponds to TRBD1 (6 bases). V lost 1 base, J lost 6 bases, and 9 bases lay in between. The CDR3 consists of 14 residues. Germline values: CDR1 SGHTA, CDR2 FQGNSA. The CDR3 nucleotides are TGTGCCAGCAGCTTAGGGAACAGGGCCGGGGAGCTGTTTTTT. It specifies CASSLGNRAGELFF.

The rearrangement joins TRBV15 to TRBJ1-2; a weak D match, TRBD1 (6 bases). CDR1 is LNHNV, CDR2 YYDKDF, per germline (reference sequence). The CDR3 length is 16 residues. V lost 10 bases and J lost 8, with 29 bases in between. In DNA, the CDR3 is TGTGCCATTCCCACTTCCCCGACAGGCCTCTCGGGCGGCTACACCTTC. It is translated as CAIPTSPTGLSGGYTF. Drawing the rest from reference TRBV15 and TRBJ1-2, the complete variable domain is DAMVIQNPRYQVTQFGKPVTLSCSQTLNHNVMYWYQQKSSQAPKLLFHYYDKDFNNEADTPDNFQSRRPNTSFCFLDIRSPGLGDTAMYLCAIPTSPTGLSGGYTFGSGTRLTVV.

The V gene is TRBV6-6, the J gene TRBJ2-5; the D gene is possibly TRBD1 (6 bases). V lost 8 bases to trimming and J lost 0 bases, with 13 bases between them. There are 14 residues in the CDR3. CDR1 is MNHNY and CDR2 is SVGAGI in the germline V gene (reference sequence). The CDR3 loop reads CASVPGTNQETQYF. CDR3 nucleotide sequence: TGTGCCAGCGTCCCCGGGACAAACCAAGAGACCCAGTACTTC.

The J gene is TRBJ1-2, the V gene TRBV7-9, with TRBD1 matching over 12 bases. This CDR3 contains 15 residues. Germline V lookup: CDR1 SEHNR, CDR2 FQNEAQ (reference sequence). V shed 6 bases, J shed 6 bases, and the junction held 8 bases outside the gene matches. CDR3 loop: CASSPWGQGADGYTF. CDR3 nucleotide sequence: TGTGCCAGCAGTCCATGGGGACAGGGGGCGGATGGCTACACCTTC.

The chain has TRBV7-8 and TRBJ2-1, with TRBD2 matching 16 bases. The ends lost 5 bases at V and 3 bases at J; junction bases unmatched: 7. This CDR3 region has 18 residues. CDR1 and CDR2 (germline): SGHVS, FQNEAQ. CDR3 coding DNA: TGTGCCAGCAGCCCAGGGACTAGCGGGAGGGTTGGCTACAATGAGCAGTTCTTC. This translates into CASSPGTSGRVGYNEQFF. The full variable domain, completed using reference TRBV7-8 and TRBJ2-1, is GAGVSQSPRYKVAKRGQDVALRCDPISGHVSLFWYQQALGQGPEFLTYFQNEAQLDKSGLPSDRFFAERPEGSVSTLKIQRTQQEDSAVYLCASSPGTSGRVGYNEQFFGPGTRLTVL.

The chain employs TRBV6-2 or TRBV6-3 and TRBJ2-7; D gene ambiguous. V was shortened by 0 bases and J by 7 bases, with 4 bases between the two germline ends. Germline CDR1 reads MNHEY; CDR2 reads SVGEGT. This CDR3 is 11 amino acids long. The CDR3 loop is CASSYSREQYF. The CDR3 nucleotides read TGTGCCAGCAGTTACTCGAGGGAGCAGTACTTC.

The rearrangement links TRBV7-2 to TRBJ2-7; TRBD2 agrees at 7 bases. The CDR3 runs to 15 residues. Trimming removed 1 base from V and 7 bases from J; junction bases left unmatched: 10. The V gene's germline CDR1 is SGHTA and CDR2 FQGNSA. For the CDR3, the DNA is TGTGCCAGCAGCTTAGAGGGGACTAAAACTAAAGAGCAGTACTTC. This gives the protein CASSLEGTKTKEQYF.

The chain has TRBV28 and TRBJ1-1; possibly TRBD1 for D (5 bases). With 2 bases removed from V and 6 bases from J, the gap between germline ends came to 10 bases. The CDR3 is made up of 13 amino acids. Germline V gene lookup returns CDR1 MDHEN and CDR2 SYDVKM. CDR3 sequence (DNA): TGTGCCAGCAGTTTAATAGGGGAATCTGAAGCTTTCTTT. As protein: CASSLIGESEAFF.

The table lists this clone with a few counts. V usage is TRBV11-1 and J usage is TRBJ1-3; possible D gene TRBD1, 5 bases. Trimming took 3 bases from V and 7 from J, leaving 16 bases between them. The length of the CDR3 is 15 residues. CDR1 is SGHAT, CDR2 FQDESV, per germline (reference sequence). CDR3 in amino acids: CASSFRDSPANTIYF. Written as DNA, the CDR3 is TGTGCCAGCAGCTTCCGAGACAGTCCGGCGAACACCATATATTTT.

V gene TRBV5-6 combines with J gene TRBJ2-5, with 7 bases lining up with TRBD1. Looked up from germline, CDR1 is SGHDT and CDR2 is YYEEEE. This CDR3 is 16 amino acids long. The J segment lost 7 bases and the V segment lost 3 bases, leaving 15 bases of the junction unmatched. The CDR3 reads CASSYSGDSKTGTQYF. DNA of the CDR3: TGTGCCAGCAGCTATTCCGGGGACAGCAAGACGGGGACCCAGTACTTC.

The chain combines TRBV6-6 with TRBJ1-2; 8 bases align to TRBD1. Germline values: CDR1 MNHNY, CDR2 SVGAGI (reference sequence). There are 14 residues in the CDR3. With V trimmed by 6 bases and J by 3 bases, 6 bases remained unmatched. CDR3 amino acids: CASRGTGLDYGYTF. Here the CDR3 DNA reads TGTGCCAGCAGGGGGACAGGACTGGACTATGGCTACACCTTC.

This clone appeared a single time. The chain combines TRBV7-2 with TRBJ2-7, with TRBD2 matching 9 bases. V dropped 2 bases and J dropped 1; count of bases not matched to a gene: 12. The CDR3 spans 18 residues. Germline V lookup: CDR1 SGHTA, CDR2 FQGNSA. Here the CDR3 DNA reads TGTGCCAGCAGCTTATACCCTAGCGGGATAGGCGCGTCCTACGAGCAGTACTTC. It codes for CASSLYPSGIGASYEQYF.